This T cell receptor beta chain is drawn from a study of blood T cell repertoires in COVID-19. About the study: The samples span acute and convalescent COVID-19 from the United States, Italy and Spain. Sources were T cells, B-cell-depleted T cells, or PBMCs; the material itself was cDNA or gDNA.

The V gene lost 1 base and the J gene lost 10 bases, with 7 bases spanning the gap. Germline CDR1 and CDR2: SGHTA and FQGNSA. This CDR3 is 12 amino acids long. Methods used by the authors: Estimated nucleated cell counts came from reference gene primer amplification. This table comes from immunoSEQ multiplex PCR, and its TCRdb copy is limited to in-frame clones, with some not included. Clone size and the V and J calls come from that table; the DNA yielded D and trimming. The sample has 300,000 to 450,000 clones, roughly 85% seen once; the top ten hold roughly 3.4%. The genes are TRBV7-2 and TRBJ1-4; D call uncertain. Sequenced sample: peripheral blood. The clonotype was recovered from a woman aged 18-29 years with acute or convalescent COVID-19. As DNA, the CDR3 is TGTGCCAGCAGCTTAGTTGAGGGAAAACTGTTTTTT. Translated: CASSLVEGKLFF.